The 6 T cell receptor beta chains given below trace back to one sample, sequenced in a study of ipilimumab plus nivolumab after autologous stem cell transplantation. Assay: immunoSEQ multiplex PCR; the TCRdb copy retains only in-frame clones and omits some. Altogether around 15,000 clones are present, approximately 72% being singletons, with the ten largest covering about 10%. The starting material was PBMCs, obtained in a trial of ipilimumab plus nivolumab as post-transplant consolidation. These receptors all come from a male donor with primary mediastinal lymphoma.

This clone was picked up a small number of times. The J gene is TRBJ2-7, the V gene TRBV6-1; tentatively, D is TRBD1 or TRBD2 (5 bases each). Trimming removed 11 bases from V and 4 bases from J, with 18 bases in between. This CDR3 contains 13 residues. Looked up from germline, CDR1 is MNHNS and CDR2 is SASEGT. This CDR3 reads CALSRDPGYEQYF. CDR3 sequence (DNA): TGTGCCCTATCCAGGGACCCCGGGTACGAGCAGTACTTC.

This chain's CDR3 is CASSLAGGNTEAFF. The CDR3 DNA follows: TGTGCCAGCAGCTTAGCAGGCGGGAACACTGAAGCTTTCTTT. The chain carries TRBV11-2 and TRBJ1-1, with unresolved D. There are 14 residues in the CDR3. Germline V gene data show CDR1 as SGHAT and CDR2 as FQNNGV. V dropped 1 base and J dropped 1 base, with 7 bases sitting between them.

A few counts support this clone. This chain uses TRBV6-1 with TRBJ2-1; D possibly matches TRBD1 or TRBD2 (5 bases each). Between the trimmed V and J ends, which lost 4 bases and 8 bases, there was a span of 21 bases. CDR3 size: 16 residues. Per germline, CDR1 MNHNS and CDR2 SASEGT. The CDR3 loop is CASSGSGTNLLDEQFF. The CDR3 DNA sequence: TGTGCCAGCAGTGGATCCGGGACCAATCTCTTGGATGAGCAGTTCTTC.

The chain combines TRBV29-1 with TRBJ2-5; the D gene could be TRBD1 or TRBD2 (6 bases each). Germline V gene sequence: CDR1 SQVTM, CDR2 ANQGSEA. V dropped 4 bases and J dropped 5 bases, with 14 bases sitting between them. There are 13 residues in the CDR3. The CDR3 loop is CSVGTGAGETQYF. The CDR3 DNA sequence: TGCAGCGTTGGTACGGGGGCTGGTGAGACCCAGTACTTC.

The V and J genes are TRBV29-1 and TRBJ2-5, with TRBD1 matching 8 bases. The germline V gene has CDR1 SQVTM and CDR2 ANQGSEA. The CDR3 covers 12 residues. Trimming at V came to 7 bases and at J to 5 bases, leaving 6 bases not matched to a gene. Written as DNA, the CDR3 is TGCAGCGATAGACAGGGGACGGAGACCCAGTACTTC. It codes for CSDRQGTETQYF.

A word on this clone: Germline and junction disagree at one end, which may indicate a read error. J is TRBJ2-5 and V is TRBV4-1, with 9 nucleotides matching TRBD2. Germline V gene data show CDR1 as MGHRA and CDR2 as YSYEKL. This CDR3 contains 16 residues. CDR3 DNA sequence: TGCGCCAGCAGCCAAGGGGCTAGCGGGGCCCAAGGGACCCAGTACTTC. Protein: CASSQGASGAQGTQYF.